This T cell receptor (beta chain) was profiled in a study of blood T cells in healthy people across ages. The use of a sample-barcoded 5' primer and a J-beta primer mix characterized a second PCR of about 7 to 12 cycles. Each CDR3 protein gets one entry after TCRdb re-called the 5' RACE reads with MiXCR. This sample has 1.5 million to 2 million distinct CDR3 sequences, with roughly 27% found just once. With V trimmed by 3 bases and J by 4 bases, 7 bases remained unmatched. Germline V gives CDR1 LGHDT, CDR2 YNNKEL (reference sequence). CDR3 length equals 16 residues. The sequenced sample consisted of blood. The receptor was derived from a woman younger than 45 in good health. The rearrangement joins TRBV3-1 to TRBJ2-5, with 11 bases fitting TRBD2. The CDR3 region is CASSHSGTSGPETQYF. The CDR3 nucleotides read TGTGCCAGCAGCCATTCCGGGACTAGCGGTCCAGAGACCCAGTACTTC.